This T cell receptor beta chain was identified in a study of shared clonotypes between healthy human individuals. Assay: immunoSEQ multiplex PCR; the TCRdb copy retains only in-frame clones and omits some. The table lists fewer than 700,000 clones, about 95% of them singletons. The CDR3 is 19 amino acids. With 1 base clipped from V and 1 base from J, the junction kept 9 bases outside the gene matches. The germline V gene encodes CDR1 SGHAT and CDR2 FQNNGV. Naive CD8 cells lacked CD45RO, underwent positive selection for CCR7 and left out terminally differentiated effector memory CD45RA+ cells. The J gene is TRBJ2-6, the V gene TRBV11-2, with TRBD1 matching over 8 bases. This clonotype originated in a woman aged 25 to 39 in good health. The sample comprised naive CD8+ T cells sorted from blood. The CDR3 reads CASSLVKQGERSGANVLTF. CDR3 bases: TGTGCCAGCAGCTTAGTAAAACAGGGGGAAAGGTCTGGGGCCAACGTCCTGACTTTC.